This TCR beta chain was sequenced in a study of cytomegalovirus exposure and HLA in healthy donors. In its sample, this clone was seen a few times. Antigen specificity is unknown. In germline, CDR1 is SGHRS, CDR2 YFSETQ. After removal of 0 bases from V and 1 base from J, the junction contained 4 bases not matched to a gene. The CDR3 runs to 17 residues. Findings and limits, study-wide: In a later analysis, parvovirus B19, influenza, CMV and Epstein-Barr virus appeared linked to several top co-occurrence clusters.

Primers: 60 Vbeta forward and 13 Jbeta reverse. Sequencing used immunoSEQ multiplex PCR; TCRdb keeps in-frame clones, though not all of them. The sample holds tens of thousands of clones; 78% are singletons and the top ten take around 2.6%. This TCR came from a male donor in good health and CMV-seropositive. Sequencing was done on a sample of PBMCs. The chain is built from TRBV5-1 and TRBJ2-1, with 10 bases identical to TRBD2. DNA for the CDR3: TGCGCCAGCAGCTTGGTGGCTAGCGGGAGTTCCTACAATGAGCAGTTCTTC. This translates into CASSLVASGSSYNEQFF.